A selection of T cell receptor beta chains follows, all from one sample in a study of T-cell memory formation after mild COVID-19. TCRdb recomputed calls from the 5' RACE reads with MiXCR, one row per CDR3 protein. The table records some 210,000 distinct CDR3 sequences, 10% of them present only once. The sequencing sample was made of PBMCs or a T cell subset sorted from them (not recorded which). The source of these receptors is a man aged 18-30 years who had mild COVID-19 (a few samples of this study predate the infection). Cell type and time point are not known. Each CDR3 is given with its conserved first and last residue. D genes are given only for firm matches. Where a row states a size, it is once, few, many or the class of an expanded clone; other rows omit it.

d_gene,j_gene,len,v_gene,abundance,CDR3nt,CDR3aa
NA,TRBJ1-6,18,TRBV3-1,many,TGTGCCAGCAGCCAAGCAACCGGGACTGCCGGTCATAATTCACCCCTCCACTTT,CASSQATGTAGHNSPLHF
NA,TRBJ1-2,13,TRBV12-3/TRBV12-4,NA,TGTGCCAGCAGTCTGCCCCAGATATATGGCTACACCTTC,CASSLPQIYGYTF
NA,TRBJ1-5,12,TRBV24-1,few,TGTGCCACCAGTGATGCCTATCAGCCCCAGCATTTT,CATSDAYQPQHF
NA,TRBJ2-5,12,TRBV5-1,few,TGCGCCAGCAGGCCTTCCCAAGAGACCCAGTACTTC,CASRPSQETQYF
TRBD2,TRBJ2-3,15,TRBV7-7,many,TGTGCCAGCAGCCCGGGACTAGCGGGGGTGGATACGCAGTATTTT,CASSPGLAGVDTQYF
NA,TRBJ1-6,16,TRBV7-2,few,TGTGCCAGCAGCACCAGACGGACAGCAGGCTTGCCACCCCTCCACTTT,CASSTRRTAGLPPLHF
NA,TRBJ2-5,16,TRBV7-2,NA,TGTGCCAGCAGCTTAGTCGTTTGGGGAACCCAAGAGACCCAGTACTTC,CASSLVVWGTQETQYF
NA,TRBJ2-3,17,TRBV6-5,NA,TGTGCCAGCAGTTACTCGACTGGGGGGCTTAGCACAGATACGCAGTATTTT,CASSYSTGGLSTDTQYF
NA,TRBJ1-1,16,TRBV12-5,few,TGTGCTAGTGGTTCTCGAATAGACAGGACGAACACTGAAGCTTTCTTT,CASGSRIDRTNTEAFF
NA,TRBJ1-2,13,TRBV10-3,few,TGTGCCATCAGTGAAGGAGTTTTCAATGGCTACACCTTC,CAISEGVFNGYTF
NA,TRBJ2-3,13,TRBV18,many,TGTGCCAGCTCTCCCCAAGTGGAAGATACGCAGTATTTT,CASSPQVEDTQYF
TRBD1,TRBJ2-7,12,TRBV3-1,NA,TGTGCCAGCAGCCGAGGGGGCGGCGAGCAGTACTTC,CASSRGGGEQYF
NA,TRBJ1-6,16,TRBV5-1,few,TGCGCCAGCAGCTTGGCAGGGACAAAATATAATTCACCCCTCCACTTT,CASSLAGTKYNSPLHF
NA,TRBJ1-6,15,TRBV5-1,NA,TGCGCCAGCAGATCCGGGCGGAACAATAATTCACCCCTCCACTTT,CASRSGRNNNSPLHF
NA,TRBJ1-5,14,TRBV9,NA,TGTGCCAGCAGCGGGGGGGGTACGGGTCAGCCCCAGCATTTT,CASSGGGTGQPQHF
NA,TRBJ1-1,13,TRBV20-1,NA,TGCAGGGGTCTTAAAAGCATGAACACTGAAGCTTTCTTT,CRGLKSMNTEAFF
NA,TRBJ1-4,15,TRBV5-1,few,TGCGCCAGCAGCTTGGCTGAGATTGGGGCTGAAAAACTGTTTTTT,CASSLAEIGAEKLFF
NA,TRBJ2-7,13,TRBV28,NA,TGTGCCAGCAGTTTGGAAACCAGACGCGAGCAGTACTTC,CASSLETRREQYF
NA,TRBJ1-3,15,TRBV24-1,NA,TGTGCCACCAGTCCCGGGGGCTCCTCTGGAAACACCATATATTTT,CATSPGGSSGNTIYF
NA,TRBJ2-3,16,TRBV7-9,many,TGTGCCAGCAGCTTCCAAGGGGCACAGAGCACAGATACGCAGTATTTT,CASSFQGAQSTDTQYF
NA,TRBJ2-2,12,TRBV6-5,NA,TGTGCCAGCAGTTACTGGGGCGGGGAGCTGTTTTTT,CASSYWGGELFF
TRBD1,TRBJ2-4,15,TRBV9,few,TGTGCCAGCAGCGCAGGGGGTTCTACCAAAAACATTCAGTACTTC,CASSAGGSTKNIQYF
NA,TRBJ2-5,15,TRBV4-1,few,TGCGCCAGCAGCCAACCGGGACAAGGGAGGAAGACCCAGTACTTC,CASSQPGQGRKTQYF